This T cell receptor (beta chain) was identified during a study of CD8 T cells in Susac syndrome. The RNA input was roughly 0.45 to 1 ug, and it was reverse transcribed with random hexamers. TCR beta CDR3 was amplified by immunoSEQ multiplex PCR. This amplification extended across 54 Vbeta and 13 Jbeta segments. TCRdb used MiXCR to reprocess the immunoSEQ multiplex PCR reads, holding one entry per CDR3 protein. This sample carries 120,000 to 150,000 distinct CDR3 sequences, about 93% of them seen once, and the ten largest clones take 0.27%. The T cells that were sequenced for TCR beta were CD8+ and CD4+ cells from blood. This CDR3 region has 14 residues. Trimming took off 3 bases at V and 3 bases at J, with 12 bases between the two ends. Germline assignment: CDR1 SGHDT and CDR2 YYEEEE.

The V and J genes are TRBV5-6 and TRBJ1-1; D is possibly TRBD1 (5 bases). The specimen sequenced was CD8+ T cells from PBMCs. The receptor comes from a human donor in good health. Here the CDR3 DNA reads TGTGCCAGCAGCTGGGTACGAGGGGACACTGAAGCTTTCTTT. Its translation is CASSWVRGDTEAFF.